The rows below give T cell receptor beta chains drawn from one sample of a study of shared clonotypes between healthy human individuals. Sequenced by immunoSEQ multiplex PCR; TCRdb stores in-frame clones only, minus some. The sample shows about 2.2 million clones, 93% of them seen only once. The sequencing sample was made of naive CD8+ T cells from PBMCs. These receptors originate from a man aged 18 to 35 in good health. Some clones in this sample may be carry-over from other donors' samples. Both conserved end residues are part of each CDR3. A D gene is named only where the DNA matches it firmly. The size entry is marked missing in some rows and otherwise reads once, few, many or a size class.

-,TRBJ2-1,TRBV7-6,TRBD2,TGTGCCAGCAGTTGGACTAGCGGGGAATACGATGAGCAGTTCTTC,CASSWTSGEYDEQFF
-,TRBJ2-1,TRBV2,-,TGTGCCTGCAGGACGGCAGGGGCCCTGGGGGAGCAGTTCTTC,CACRTAGALGEQFF
-,TRBJ1-4,TRBV7-9,-,TGTGCCAGCAGCTTAGGAGAGGGCGGTGAAAAACTGTTTTTT,CASSLGEGGEKLFF
-,TRBJ2-7,TRBV29-1,TRBD1,TGCAGCGTTGCGTCAGGGGGCGAATACGAGCAGTACTTC,CSVASGGEYEQYF
once,TRBJ2-7,TRBV15,TRBD2,TGTGCCACCAGCAGTAGCGGGGGACCCTACGAGCAGTACTTC,CATSSSGGPYEQYF
-,TRBJ2-5,TRBV14,-,TGTGCCAGCAGCCAAGAGGAGGGGTTCGCCCACGTTTCCCTCAGGCCACAGAAGACCCAGTACTTC,CASSQEEGFAHVSLRPQKTQYF
-,TRBJ2-1,TRBV7-5,-,TGTGCCAGAAGCCTCCATATCTTGACTAGCGGGAATAATGAGCAGTTCTTC,CARSLHILTSGNNEQFF
once,TRBJ2-4,TRBV30,-,TGTGCCTGGAGTGTAGCCAAAAACATTCAGTACTTC,CAWSVAKNIQYF
-,TRBJ1-1,TRBV5-4,-,TGTGCCAGCAGCCCCGGCACTGGCCTCGCGAACACTGAAGCTTTCTTT,CASSPGTGLANTEAFF
-,TRBJ2-1,TRBV7-9,-,TGTGCCAGCAGCCCCAAACTGCAGGCTAGGTACAATGAGCAGTTCTTC,CASSPKLQARYNEQFF
once,TRBJ2-7,TRBV29-1,TRBD1,TGCAGCGCGACGACAGGGGTTTTCGAGCAGTACTTC,CSATTGVFEQYF
once,TRBJ1-1,TRBV4-3,-,TGCGCCAGCAGCCAAGATGGGGTGAACACTGAAGCTTTCTTT,CASSQDGVNTEAFF
-,TRBJ2-1,TRBV4-2,-,TGTGCCAGCAGCCAAGACTTGGGGCGGCGCTCCTACAATGAGCAGTTCTTC,CASSQDLGRRSYNEQFF
-,TRBJ2-1,TRBV4-1,TRBD1,TGCGCCAGCAGCCAAAGAGACAGGGAATTTTCCTACAATGAGCAGTTCTTC,CASSQRDREFSYNEQFF
-,TRBJ1-2,TRBV28,-,TGTGCCAGCACCCCGTGGGGGATTTCAGGTGGCTACACCTTC,CASTPWGISGGYTF
-,TRBJ2-5,TRBV18,TRBD1,TGTGCCAGCTCACCGGGGACAGGGGGCGAGGAGACCCAGTACTTC,CASSPGTGGEETQYF
-,TRBJ2-1,TRBV27,TRBD2,TGTGCCAGCAGTTTATTAACGGGACTAGCCAACCCACCCTACAATGAGCAGTTCTTC,CASSLLTGLANPPYNEQFF
-,TRBJ2-3,TRBV5-1,TRBD1,TGCGCCAGCAGCATACCGGGACAGAGCACAGATACGCAGTATTTT,CASSIPGQSTDTQYF
-,TRBJ1-5,TRBV5-6,-,TGTGCCAGCTCAATTGGCCCGGGGTCCAATCAGCCCCAGCATTTT,CASSIGPGSNQPQHF
-,TRBJ2-2,TRBV7-8,TRBD2,TGTGCCAGCAGCTTAGGTCTAGCGGGAGGGCCGCACACCGGGGAGCTGTTTTTT,CASSLGLAGGPHTGELFF
-,TRBJ1-5,TRBV6-1,-,TGTGCCAGCAGTGATACTAGGGGGGGCAATCAGCCCCAGCATTTT,CASSDTRGGNQPQHF
-,TRBJ1-5,TRBV21-1,-,TGTGCCAGCAGCAAAAGACGTCCCGGACAGGGGGACCAGCCCCAGCATTTT,CASSKRRPGQGDQPQHF
-,TRBJ2-2,TRBV27,-,TGTGCCAGCAGTTCGAGCGGGGAGCTGTTTTTT,CASSSSGELFF
-,TRBJ2-7,TRBV5-8,TRBD1,TGTGCCAGCAGCTTTGTGGACAGGGTTGGAGAGCAGTACTTC,CASSFVDRVGEQYF
-,TRBJ2-5,TRBV18,-,TGTGCCAGCTCCGCCCCGGCGGCTGACCAAGAGACCCAGTACTTC,CASSAPAADQETQYF
-,TRBJ1-1,TRBV19,-,TGTGCCAGTAGTATCCTTATGAGGGGCGGAACTTCTTACACTGAAGCTTTCTTT,CASSILMRGGTSYTEAFF
-,TRBJ2-3,TRBV6-6,-,TGTGCCAGCTGCGATACTAGCACAGATACGCAGTATTTT,CASCDTSTDTQYF
-,TRBJ1-1,TRBV6-1,-,TGTGCCAGCAGTGAATCCCGGACTGAAGCTTTCTTT,CASSESRTEAFF
-,TRBJ2-1,TRBV28,-,TGTGCCAGCAGTTTAGGAAGACTAGATAAGTTCTTC,CASSLGRLDKFF
-,TRBJ1-5,TRBV7-2,-,TGTGCCAGCAACTGGGCTAGCCAGCCCCAGCATTTT,CASNWASQPQHF
-,TRBJ2-7,TRBV28,TRBD2,TGTGCCAGCAGTTCCGAAATGGGACTAGAAAACTCCGAGCAGTACTTC,CASSSEMGLENSEQYF
-,TRBJ2-1,TRBV7-6,-,TGTGCCAGCAGCTTCCTAATTAGCAATGAGCAGTTCTTC,CASSFLISNEQFF
-,TRBJ2-2,TRBV29-1,-,TGCAGCGTTGAGCCGAACACCGGGGAGCTGTTTTTT,CSVEPNTGELFF
-,TRBJ1-2,TRBV27,TRBD1,TGTGCCAGCAGTTTATTACAGGGGAACGGCTACACCTTC,CASSLLQGNGYTF
-,TRBJ2-3,TRBV7-3,-,TGTGCCAGCAGCTTAAGCCCGGCAGATACGCAGTATTTT,CASSLSPADTQYF
-,TRBJ2-7,TRBV27,-,TGTGCCACATCGAGGAGGACTGGGTCCTACGAGCAGTACTTC,CATSRRTGSYEQYF
-,TRBJ2-7,TRBV21-1,-,TGTGCCAGCAGCAAATTGACAGAACCCTACGAGCAGTACTTC,CASSKLTEPYEQYF
-,TRBJ2-7,TRBV7-9,TRBD1,TGTGCCAGCAGCTCAACCGGGACAGGAACCTACGAGCAGTACTTC,CASSSTGTGTYEQYF
-,TRBJ2-7,TRBV6-6,-,TGTGCCAGCAGTTACACAACCCCGCCCTACGAGCAGTACTTC,CASSYTTPPYEQYF
-,TRBJ2-7,TRBV27,TRBD1,TGTGCCAGCAGTTTAGGGGACAGGAGATCCTACGAGCAGTACTTC,CASSLGDRRSYEQYF
-,TRBJ1-5,TRBV28,-,TGTGCCAGCAGTTTACCGGACAGTCTTAGCAATCAGCCCCAGCATTTT,CASSLPDSLSNQPQHF
-,TRBJ2-7,TRBV13,TRBD2,TGTGCCAGCAGCCCACAGACTAGCGGGAAACCAGTGGACGAGCAGTACTTC,CASSPQTSGKPVDEQYF
-,TRBJ2-5,TRBV11-2,TRBD2,TGTGCCAGCAGTAGATTCAGGGAGGGCCATGAGACCCAGTACTTC,CASSRFREGHETQYF
-,TRBJ2-5,TRBV11-2,TRBD2,TGTGCCAGCAGCTTAGGAACCAGGACTAGCGCCGAGACCCAGTACTTC,CASSLGTRTSAETQYF
-,TRBJ1-5,TRBV11-2,-,TGTGCCAGCAGCTTACACGGCAATCAGCCCCAGCATTTT,CASSLHGNQPQHF
-,TRBJ2-7,TRBV9,TRBD1,TGTGCCAGCAGCGTACAGGGGGCGGTTGACGAGCAGTACTTC,CASSVQGAVDEQYF
-,TRBJ1-2,TRBV4-3,-,TGCGCCAGCAGCCAAGATCGGACGGGTAGGTCTGGCTACACCTTC,CASSQDRTGRSGYTF
-,TRBJ1-2,TRBV4-1,-,TGCGCCAGCAGCCAAGATCGAACGGCCCCAGATGGCTACACCTTC,CASSQDRTAPDGYTF
once,TRBJ1-5,TRBV19,-,TGTGCCAGTAGTATAGGCAGTCAGCCCCAGCATTTT,CASSIGSQPQHF
-,TRBJ2-7,TRBV27,-,TGTGCCAGCAGTTTAAACGGGTGGGAGCAGTACTTC,CASSLNGWEQYF
once,TRBJ2-1,TRBV9,-,TGTGCCAGCAGCGTAGATGCCTGGAGGGGGAATGAGCAGTTCTTC,CASSVDAWRGNEQFF
-,TRBJ1-6,TRBV4-2,-,TGTGCCAGCAGCCAAGATCGCCAGGGACCTTATAATTCACCCCTCCACTTT,CASSQDRQGPYNSPLHF
-,TRBJ2-1,TRBV28,-,TGTGCCAGCAGCCCGATAACCCACCCTCCGGAGTTCTTC,CASSPITHPPEFF
-,TRBJ2-1,TRBV6-6,TRBD1,TGTGCCAGCAGTTGGGGACAGGGCATAAACAATGAGCAGTTCTTC,CASSWGQGINNEQFF